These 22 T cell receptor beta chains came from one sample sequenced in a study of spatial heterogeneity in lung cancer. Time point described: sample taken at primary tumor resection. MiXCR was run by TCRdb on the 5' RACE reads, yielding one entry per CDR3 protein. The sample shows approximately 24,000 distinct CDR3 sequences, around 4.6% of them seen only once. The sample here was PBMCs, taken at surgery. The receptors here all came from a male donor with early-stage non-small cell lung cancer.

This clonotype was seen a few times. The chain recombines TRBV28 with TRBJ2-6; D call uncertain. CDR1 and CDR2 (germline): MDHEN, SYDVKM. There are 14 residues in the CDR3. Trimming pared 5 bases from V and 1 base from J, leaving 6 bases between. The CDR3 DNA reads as TGTGCCAGCAGTACGGTATCTGGGGCCAACGTCCTGACTTTC. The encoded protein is CASSTVSGANVLTF.

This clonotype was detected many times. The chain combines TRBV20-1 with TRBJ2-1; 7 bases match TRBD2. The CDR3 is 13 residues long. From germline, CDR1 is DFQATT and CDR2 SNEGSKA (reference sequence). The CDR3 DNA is TGCAGCGCCCGGCGGGAGCTCGACAATGAGCAGTTCTTC. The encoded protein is CSARRELDNEQFF.

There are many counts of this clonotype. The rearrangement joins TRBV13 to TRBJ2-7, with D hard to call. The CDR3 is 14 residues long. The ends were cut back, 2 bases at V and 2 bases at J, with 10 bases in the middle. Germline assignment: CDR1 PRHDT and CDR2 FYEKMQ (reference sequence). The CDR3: CASSLFTRPYEQYF. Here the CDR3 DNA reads TGTGCCAGCAGCTTATTCACCAGGCCCTACGAGCAGTACTTC.

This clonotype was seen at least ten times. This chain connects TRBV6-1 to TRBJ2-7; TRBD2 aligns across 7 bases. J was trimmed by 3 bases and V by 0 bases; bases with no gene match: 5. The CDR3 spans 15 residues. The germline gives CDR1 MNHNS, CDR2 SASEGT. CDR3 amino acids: CASSEAGGAVYEQYF. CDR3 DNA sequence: TGTGCCAGCAGTGAAGCGGGAGGGGCAGTCTACGAGCAGTACTTC.

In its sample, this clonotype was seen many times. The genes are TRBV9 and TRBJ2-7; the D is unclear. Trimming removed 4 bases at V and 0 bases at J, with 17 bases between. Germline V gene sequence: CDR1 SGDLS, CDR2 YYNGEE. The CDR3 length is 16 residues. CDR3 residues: CASSPTGSSSSYEQYF. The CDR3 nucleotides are TGTGCCAGCAGCCCCACCGGGTCGAGCAGCTCCTACGAGCAGTACTTC.

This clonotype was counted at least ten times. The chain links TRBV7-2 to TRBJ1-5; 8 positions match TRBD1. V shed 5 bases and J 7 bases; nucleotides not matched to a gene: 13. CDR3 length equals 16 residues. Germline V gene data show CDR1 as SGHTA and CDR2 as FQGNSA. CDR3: CASSPNPTGARQPQHF. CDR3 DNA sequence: TGTGCCAGCAGCCCGAACCCGACAGGGGCTCGGCAGCCCCAGCATTTT.

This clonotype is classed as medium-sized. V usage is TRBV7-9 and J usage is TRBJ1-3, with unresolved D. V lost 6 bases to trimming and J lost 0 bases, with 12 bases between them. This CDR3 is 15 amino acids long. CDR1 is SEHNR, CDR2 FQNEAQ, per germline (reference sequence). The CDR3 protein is CASRYYGDSGNTIYF. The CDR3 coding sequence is TGTGCCAGCAGATATTACGGGGACTCTGGAAACACCATATATTTT.

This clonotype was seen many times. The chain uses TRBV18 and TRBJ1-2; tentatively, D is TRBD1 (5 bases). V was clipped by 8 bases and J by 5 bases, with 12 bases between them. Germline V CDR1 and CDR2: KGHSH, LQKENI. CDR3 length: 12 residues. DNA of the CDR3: TGTGCCAGCACGACCAAGGGGTATGGCTACACCTTC. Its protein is CASTTKGYGYTF.

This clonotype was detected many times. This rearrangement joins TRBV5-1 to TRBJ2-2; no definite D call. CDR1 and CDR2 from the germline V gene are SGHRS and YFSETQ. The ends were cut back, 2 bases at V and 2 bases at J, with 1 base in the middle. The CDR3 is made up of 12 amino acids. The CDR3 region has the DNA TGCGCCAGCAGCTTCAACACCGGGGAGCTGTTTTTT. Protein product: CASSFNTGELFF.

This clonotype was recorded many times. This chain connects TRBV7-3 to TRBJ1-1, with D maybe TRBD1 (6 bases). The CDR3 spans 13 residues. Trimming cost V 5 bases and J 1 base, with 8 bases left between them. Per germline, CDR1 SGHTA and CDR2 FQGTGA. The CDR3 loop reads CASSKTGNTEAFF. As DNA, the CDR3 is TGTGCCAGCAGCAAGACAGGGAACACTGAAGCTTTCTTT.

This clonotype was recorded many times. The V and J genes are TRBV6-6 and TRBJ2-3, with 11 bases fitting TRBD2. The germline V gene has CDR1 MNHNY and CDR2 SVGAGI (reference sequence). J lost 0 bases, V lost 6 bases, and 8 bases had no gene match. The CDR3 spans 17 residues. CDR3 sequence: CASRAGTSGFSTDTQYF. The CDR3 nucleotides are TGTGCCAGCAGAGCCGGGACTAGCGGATTCAGCACAGATACGCAGTATTTT.

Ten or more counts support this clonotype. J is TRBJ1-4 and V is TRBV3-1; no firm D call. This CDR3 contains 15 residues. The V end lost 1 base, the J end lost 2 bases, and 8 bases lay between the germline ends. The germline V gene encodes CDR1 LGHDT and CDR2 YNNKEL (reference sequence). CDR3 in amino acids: CASSQGPRTNEKLFF. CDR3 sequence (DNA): TGTGCCAGCAGCCAAGGGCCCCGGACTAATGAAAAACTGTTTTTT. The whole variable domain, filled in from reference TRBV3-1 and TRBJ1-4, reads DTAVSQTPKYLVTQMGNDKSIKCEQNLGHDTMYWYKQDSKKFLKIMFSYNNKELIINETVPNRFSPKSPDKAHLNLHINSLELGDSAVYFCASSQGPRTNEKLFFGSGTQLSVL.

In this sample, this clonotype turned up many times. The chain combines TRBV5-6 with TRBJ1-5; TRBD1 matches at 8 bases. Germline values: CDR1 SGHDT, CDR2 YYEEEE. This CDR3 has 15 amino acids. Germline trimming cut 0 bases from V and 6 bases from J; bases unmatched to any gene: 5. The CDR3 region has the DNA TGTGCCAGCAGCTTGGGGACAGGGTTAACTCAGCCCCAGCATTTT. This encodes CASSLGTGLTQPQHF.

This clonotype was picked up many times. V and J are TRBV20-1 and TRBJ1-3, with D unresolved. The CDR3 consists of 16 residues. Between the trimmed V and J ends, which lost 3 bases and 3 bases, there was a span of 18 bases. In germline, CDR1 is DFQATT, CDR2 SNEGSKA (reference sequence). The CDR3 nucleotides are TGCAGTGCTAGTGTGGTTGGCAGACGAAATGGAAACACCATATATTTT. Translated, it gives CSASVVGRRNGNTIYF.

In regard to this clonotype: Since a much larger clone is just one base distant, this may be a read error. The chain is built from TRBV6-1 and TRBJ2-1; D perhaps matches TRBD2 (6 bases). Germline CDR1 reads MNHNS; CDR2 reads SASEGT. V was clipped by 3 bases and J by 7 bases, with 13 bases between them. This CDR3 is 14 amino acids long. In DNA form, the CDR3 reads TGTGCCAGCAGTGAGGGGGGTAGTCGGAATGAGCAGTTCTTC. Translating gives CASSEGGSRNEQFF.

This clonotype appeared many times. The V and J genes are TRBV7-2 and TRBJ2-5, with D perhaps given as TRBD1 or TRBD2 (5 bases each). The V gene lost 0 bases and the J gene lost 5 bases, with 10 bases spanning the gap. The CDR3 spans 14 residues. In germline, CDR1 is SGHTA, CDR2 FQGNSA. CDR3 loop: CASSLAGDGETQYF. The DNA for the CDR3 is TGTGCCAGCAGCTTAGCGGGGGATGGGGAGACCCAGTACTTC.

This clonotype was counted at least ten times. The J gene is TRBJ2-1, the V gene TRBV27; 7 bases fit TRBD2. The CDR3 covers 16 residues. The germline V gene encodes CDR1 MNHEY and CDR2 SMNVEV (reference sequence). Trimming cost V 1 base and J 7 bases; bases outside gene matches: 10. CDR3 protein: CASSLFMGGSSNEQFF. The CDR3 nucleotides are TGTGCCAGCAGTTTATTTATGGGCGGGAGTAGTAATGAGCAGTTCTTC.

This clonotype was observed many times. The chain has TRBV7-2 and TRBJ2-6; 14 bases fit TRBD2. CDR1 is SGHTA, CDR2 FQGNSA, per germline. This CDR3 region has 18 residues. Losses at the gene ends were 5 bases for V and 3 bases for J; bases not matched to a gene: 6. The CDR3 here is CASSTRGLAGGGANVLTF. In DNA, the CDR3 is TGTGCCAGCAGCACCCGAGGACTAGCGGGGGGTGGGGCCAACGTCCTGACTTTC.

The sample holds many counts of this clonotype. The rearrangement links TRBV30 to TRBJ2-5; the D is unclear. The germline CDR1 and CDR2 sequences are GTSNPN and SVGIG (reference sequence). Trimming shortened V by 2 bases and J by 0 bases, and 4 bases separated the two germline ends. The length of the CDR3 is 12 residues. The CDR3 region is CAWSTYQETQYF. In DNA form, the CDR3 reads TGTGCCTGGAGTACGTACCAAGAGACCCAGTACTTC.

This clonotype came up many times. CDR3 nucleotide sequence: TGTGCCAGCTCACCACGGGGCCAAGAGACCCAGTACTTC. This gives the protein CASSPRGQETQYF. This chain connects TRBV18 to TRBJ2-5; D unclear. Trimming pared 1 base from V and 1 base from J, leaving 4 bases between. Germline CDR1 is KGHSH and CDR2 is LQKENI. CDR3 size: 13 residues. Full variable domain (outside the CDR3, taken from reference TRBV18 and TRBJ2-5): NAGVMQNPRHLVRRRGQEARLRCSPMKGHSHVYWYRQLPEEGLKFMVYLQKENIIDESGMPKERFSAEFPKEGPSILRIQQVVRGDSAAYFCASSPRGQETQYFGPGTRLLVL.

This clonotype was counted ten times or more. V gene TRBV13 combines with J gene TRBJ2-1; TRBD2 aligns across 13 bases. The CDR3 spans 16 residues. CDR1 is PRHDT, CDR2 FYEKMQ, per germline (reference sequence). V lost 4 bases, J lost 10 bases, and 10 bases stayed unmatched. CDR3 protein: CASSSVTSGGAGEQFF. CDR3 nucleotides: TGTGCCAGCAGCTCCGTTACTAGCGGGGGGGCCGGCGAGCAGTTCTTC.

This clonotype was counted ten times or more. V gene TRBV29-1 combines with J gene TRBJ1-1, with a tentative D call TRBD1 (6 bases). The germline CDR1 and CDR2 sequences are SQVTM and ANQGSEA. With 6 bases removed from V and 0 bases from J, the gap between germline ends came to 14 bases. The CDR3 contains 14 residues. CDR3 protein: CSVNLGQLNTEAFF. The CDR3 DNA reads TGCAGCGTCAACTTAGGACAGCTGAACACTGAAGCTTTCTTT. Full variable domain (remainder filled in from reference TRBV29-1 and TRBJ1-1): SAVISQKPSRDICQRGTSLTIQCQVDSQVTMMFWYRQQPGQSLTLIATANQGSEATYESGFVIDKFPISRPNLTFSTLTVSNMSPEDSSIYLCSVNLGQLNTEAFFGQGTRLTVV.